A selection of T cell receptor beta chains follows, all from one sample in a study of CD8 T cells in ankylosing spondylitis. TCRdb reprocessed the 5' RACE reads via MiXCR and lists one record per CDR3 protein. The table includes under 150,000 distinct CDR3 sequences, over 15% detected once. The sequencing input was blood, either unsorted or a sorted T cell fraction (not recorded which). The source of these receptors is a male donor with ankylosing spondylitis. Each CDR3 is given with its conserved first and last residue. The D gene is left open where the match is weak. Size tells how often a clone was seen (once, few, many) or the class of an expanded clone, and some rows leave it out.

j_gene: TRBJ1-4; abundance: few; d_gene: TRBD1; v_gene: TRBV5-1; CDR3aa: CASTGTGDEKLFF; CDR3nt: TGCGCCAGCACCGGGACAGGGGATGAAAAACTGTTTTTT
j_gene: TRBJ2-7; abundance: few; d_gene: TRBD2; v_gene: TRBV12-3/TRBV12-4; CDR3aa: CASSVSGRPYEQYF; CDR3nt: TGTGCCAGCAGCGTAAGCGGGAGGCCCTACGAGCAGTACTTC
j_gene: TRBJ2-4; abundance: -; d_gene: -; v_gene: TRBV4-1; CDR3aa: CASSQGMGVGKNIQYF; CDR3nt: TGCGCCAGCAGCCAAGGCATGGGGGTGGGCAAAAACATTCAGTACTTC
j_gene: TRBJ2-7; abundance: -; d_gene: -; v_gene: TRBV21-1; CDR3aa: CASSRSLSDPSYEQYF; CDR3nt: TGTGCCAGCAGCAGAAGCCTTAGCGACCCCTCCTACGAGCAGTACTTC
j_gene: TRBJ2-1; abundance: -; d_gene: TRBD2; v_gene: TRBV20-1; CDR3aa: CSARTSGSEEQFF; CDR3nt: TGCAGTGCTAGAACTAGCGGGAGCGAAGAGCAGTTCTTC
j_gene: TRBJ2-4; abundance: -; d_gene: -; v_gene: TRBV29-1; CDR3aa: CSVEGREKNIQYF; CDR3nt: TGCAGCGTTGAAGGCAGGGAAAAAAACATTCAGTACTTC
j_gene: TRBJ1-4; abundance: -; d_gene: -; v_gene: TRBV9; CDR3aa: CASSPRGTNEKLFF; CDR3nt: TGTGCCAGCAGCCCTAGGGGTACTAATGAAAAACTGTTTTTT
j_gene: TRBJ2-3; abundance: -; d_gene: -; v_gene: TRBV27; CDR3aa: CASSSRTQYF; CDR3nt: TGTGCCAGCAGCTCTCGTACGCAGTATTTT
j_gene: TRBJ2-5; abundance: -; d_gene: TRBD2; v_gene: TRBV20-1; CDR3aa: CSAGRLSGSSGRGETQYF; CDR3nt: TGCAGTGCTGGCCGCCTGAGCGGGAGTTCGGGTAGGGGAGAGACCCAGTACTTC
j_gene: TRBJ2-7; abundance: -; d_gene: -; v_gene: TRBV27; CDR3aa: CASRSGFEQYF; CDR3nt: TGTGCCAGCCGATCAGGGTTCGAGCAGTACTTC
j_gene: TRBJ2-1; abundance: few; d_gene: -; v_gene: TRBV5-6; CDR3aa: CASSMGTPATEQFF; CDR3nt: TGTGCCAGCAGCATGGGGACCCCGGCAACTGAGCAGTTCTTC
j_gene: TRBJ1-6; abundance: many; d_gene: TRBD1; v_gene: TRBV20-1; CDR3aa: CSARDTGDTYNSPLHF; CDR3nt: TGCAGTGCTAGAGATACAGGGGACACCTATAATTCACCCCTCCACTTT
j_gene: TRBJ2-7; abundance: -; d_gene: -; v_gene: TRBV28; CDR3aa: CASRPLRDSSSYEQYF; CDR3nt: TGTGCCAGCAGACCGCTCCGGGACTCGAGCTCCTACGAGCAGTACTTC
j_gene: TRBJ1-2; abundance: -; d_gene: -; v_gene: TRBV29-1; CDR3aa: CSVFPPDLFRGYTF; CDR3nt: TGCAGCGTTTTCCCACCCGACCTGTTTCGGGGCTACACCTTC
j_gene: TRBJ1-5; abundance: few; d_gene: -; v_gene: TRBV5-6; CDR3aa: CASSLRGALQPQHF; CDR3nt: TGTGCCAGCAGCTTGCGCGGGGCCCTTCAGCCCCAGCATTTT
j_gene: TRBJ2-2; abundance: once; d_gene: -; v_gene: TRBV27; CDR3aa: CASSLMEGSGELFF; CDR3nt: TGTGCCAGCAGTTTAATGGAGGGGTCCGGGGAGCTGTTTTTT
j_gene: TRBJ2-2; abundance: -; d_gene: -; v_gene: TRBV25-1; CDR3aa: CASSDTHLRSSSYTGELFF; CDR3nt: TGTGCCAGCAGTGATACCCACCTACGGAGTTCATCGTACACCGGGGAGCTGTTTTTT